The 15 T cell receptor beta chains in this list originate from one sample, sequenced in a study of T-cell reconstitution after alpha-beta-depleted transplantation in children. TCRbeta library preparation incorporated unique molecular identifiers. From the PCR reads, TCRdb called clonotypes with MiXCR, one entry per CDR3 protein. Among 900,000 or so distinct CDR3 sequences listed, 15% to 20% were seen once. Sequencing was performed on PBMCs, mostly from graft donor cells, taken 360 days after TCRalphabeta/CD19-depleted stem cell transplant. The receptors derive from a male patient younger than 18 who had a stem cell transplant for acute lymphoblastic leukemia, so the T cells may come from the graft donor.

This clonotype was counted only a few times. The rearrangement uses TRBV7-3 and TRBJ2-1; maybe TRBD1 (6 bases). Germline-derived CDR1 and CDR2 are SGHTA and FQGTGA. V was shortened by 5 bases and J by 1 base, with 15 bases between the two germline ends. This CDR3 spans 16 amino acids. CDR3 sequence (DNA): TGTGCCAGCAGCAAAACAGGGCTCGGGTCCTACAATGAGCAGTTCTTC. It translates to CASSKTGLGSYNEQFF.

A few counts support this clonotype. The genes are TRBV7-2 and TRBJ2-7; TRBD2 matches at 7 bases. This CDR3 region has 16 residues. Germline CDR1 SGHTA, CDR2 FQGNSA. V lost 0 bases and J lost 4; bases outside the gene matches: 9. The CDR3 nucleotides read TGTGCCAGCAGCTTAGCGCCCCTAGCGGTACCTTACGAGCAGTACTTC. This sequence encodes CASSLAPLAVPYEQYF.

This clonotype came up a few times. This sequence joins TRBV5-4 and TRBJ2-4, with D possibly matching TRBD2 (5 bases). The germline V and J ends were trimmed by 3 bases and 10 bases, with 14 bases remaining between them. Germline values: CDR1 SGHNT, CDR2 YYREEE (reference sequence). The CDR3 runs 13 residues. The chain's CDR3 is CASSSSTGRIQYF. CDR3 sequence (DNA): TGTGCCAGCAGCTCTTCGACGGGGAGAATTCAGTACTTC.

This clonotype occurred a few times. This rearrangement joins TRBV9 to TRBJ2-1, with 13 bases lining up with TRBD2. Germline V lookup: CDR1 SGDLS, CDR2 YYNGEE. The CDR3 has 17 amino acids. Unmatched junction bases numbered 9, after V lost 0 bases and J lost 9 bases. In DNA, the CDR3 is TGTGCCAGCAGCGTAGCTCCACTAGCGGGAGGGCCTAGTGAGCAGTTCTTC. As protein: CASSVAPLAGGPSEQFF.

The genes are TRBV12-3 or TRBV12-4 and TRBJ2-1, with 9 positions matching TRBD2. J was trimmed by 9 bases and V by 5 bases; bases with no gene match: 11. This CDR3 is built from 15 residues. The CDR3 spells CASSTVAGVVGEQFF. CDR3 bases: TGTGCCAGCAGTACCGTAGCGGGAGTGGTGGGTGAGCAGTTCTTC.

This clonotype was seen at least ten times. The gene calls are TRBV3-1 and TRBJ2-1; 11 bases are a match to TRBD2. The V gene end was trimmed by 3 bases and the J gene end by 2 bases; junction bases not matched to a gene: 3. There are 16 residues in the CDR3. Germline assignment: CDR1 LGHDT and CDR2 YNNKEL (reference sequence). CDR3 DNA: TGTGCCAGCAGCCACCAACTAGCGGGAGCCTACAATGAGCAGTTCTTC. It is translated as CASSHQLAGAYNEQFF.

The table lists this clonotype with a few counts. The CDR3: CASSAKTSGSATFYNEQFF. The CDR3 DNA sequence: TGTGCCAGCAGCGCCAAGACTAGCGGGTCCGCCACGTTCTACAATGAGCAGTTCTTC. This chain links TRBV21-1 with TRBJ2-1; the table's D call, TRBD2, was not checked against the DNA. TRBV21-1 represents a pseudogene. The CDR3 totals 19 residues.

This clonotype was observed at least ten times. The CDR3 region has the DNA TGCGCCAGCAGCTTTCAGATTACGGCGAGCTCCTACGAGCAGTACTTC. It specifies CASSFQITASSYEQYF. The J gene is TRBJ2-7, the V gene TRBV5-1; D uncertain. Germline assignment: CDR1 SGHRS and CDR2 YFSETQ. The length of the CDR3 is 16 residues. V was clipped by 2 bases and J by 0 bases, with 15 bases between them. Variable domain in full (rest from reference TRBV5-1 and TRBJ2-7): KAGVTQTPRYLIKTRGQQVTLSCSPISGHRSVSWYQQTPGQGLQFLFEYFSETQRNKGNFPGRFSGRQFSNSRSEMNVSTLELGDSALYLCASSFQITASSYEQYFGPGTRLTVT.

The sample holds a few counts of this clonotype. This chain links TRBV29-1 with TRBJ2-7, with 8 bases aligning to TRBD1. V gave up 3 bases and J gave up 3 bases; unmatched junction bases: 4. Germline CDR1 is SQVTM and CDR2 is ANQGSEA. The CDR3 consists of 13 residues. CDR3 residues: CSVEDRVGYEQYF. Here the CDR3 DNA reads TGCAGCGTTGAGGACAGGGTGGGCTACGAGCAGTACTTC.

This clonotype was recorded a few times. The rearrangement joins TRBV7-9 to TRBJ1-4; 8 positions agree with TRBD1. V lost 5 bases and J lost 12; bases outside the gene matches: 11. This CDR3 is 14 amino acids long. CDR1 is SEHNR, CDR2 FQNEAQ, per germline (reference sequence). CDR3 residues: CASSPWTGSIQLFF. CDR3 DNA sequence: TGTGCCAGCAGCCCATGGACAGGGTCGATACAACTGTTTTTT.

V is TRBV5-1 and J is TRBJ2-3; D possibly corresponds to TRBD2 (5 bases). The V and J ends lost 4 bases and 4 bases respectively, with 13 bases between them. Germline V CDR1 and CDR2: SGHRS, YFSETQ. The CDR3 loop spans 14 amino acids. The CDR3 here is CASSHRTGADTQYF. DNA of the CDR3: TGCGCCAGCAGCCACCGGACTGGGGCAGATACGCAGTATTTT.

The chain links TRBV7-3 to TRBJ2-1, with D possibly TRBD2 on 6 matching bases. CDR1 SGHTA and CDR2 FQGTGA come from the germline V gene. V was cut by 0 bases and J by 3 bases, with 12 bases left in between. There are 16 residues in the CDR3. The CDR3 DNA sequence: TGTGCCAGCAGCTTAACGCCGGGAGCCCTCTACAATGAGCAGTTCTTC. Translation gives CASSLTPGALYNEQFF.

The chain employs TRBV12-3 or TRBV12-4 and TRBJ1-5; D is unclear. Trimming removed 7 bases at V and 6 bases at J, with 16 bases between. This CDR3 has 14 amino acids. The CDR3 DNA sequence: TGTGCCAGCACTGAAGGGTGGGTGGGTCAGCCCCAGCATTTT. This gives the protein CASTEGWVGQPQHF.

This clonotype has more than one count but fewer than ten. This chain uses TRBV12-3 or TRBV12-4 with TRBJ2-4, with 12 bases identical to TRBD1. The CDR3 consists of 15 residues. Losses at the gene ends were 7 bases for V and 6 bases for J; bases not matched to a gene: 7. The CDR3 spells CASTPGQGALNIQYF. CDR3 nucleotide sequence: TGTGCCAGCACTCCGGGACAGGGGGCTCTAAACATTCAGTACTTC.

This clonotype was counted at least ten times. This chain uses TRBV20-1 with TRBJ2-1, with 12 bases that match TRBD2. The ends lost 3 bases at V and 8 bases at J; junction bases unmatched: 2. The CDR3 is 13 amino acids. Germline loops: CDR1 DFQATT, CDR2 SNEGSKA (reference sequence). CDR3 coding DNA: TGCAGTGCTAGGCCTAGCGGGGGGGATGAGCAGTTCTTC. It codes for CSARPSGGDEQFF.